This T cell receptor (beta chain) originates from a study of post-analysis software for immune sequencing data. Turning to the study itself: Some patients lacked subtype; others had relapsing-remitting, secondary progressive or progressive-relapsing disease.

The germline V and J ends were trimmed by 4 bases and 3 bases, with 4 bases remaining between them. CDR3 size: 11 residues. Ten or more counts support this clonotype. What it binds is not known. Incorporated into the TCR beta cDNA libraries were unique molecular identifiers, which served to reduce PCR and sequencing biases. Each batch of roughly 0.9 to 11 million T cells produced roughly 0.5 million cDNA molecules. TCRdb ran MiXCR on the PCR reads and lists one entry per CDR3 protein. The repertoire has about 400,000 distinct CDR3 sequences, approximately 33% of them found once; the top ten carry 10% to 15%. Overall study results and limits: Versus controls, multiple sclerosis patients showed significantly lower diversity (normalized Chao1). Compared with controls, patients had more of about 5 TRBV segments, including TRBV5-6, TRBV5-1 and TRBV20-1.

The clonotype comes from a girl between 5 and 17 years old with multiple sclerosis. V usage is TRBV12-3 or TRBV12-4 and J usage is TRBJ2-7, with D uncertain. The sequenced material came from blood. CDR3 protein: CASSSRYEQYF. CDR3 nucleotide sequence: TGTGCCAGCAGTTCCCGCTACGAGCAGTACTTC.